This TCR beta chain emerged from a study of blood T cell repertoires in COVID-19. Study-level information: T cells, B-cell-depleted T cells, or PBMCs provided the cDNA or gDNA that served as material.

Enrolled through a virtual design, the participants were between 18 and 89 years of age and came from 24 US areas. During the 2 weeks before they entered the study, exposed participants had met someone with a PCR-confirmed or clinician-diagnosed COVID-19 case. Germline V gene data show CDR1 as LNHDA and CDR2 as SQIVND (reference sequence). This CDR3 has 13 residues. The J segment lost 10 bases and the V segment lost 0 bases, leaving 2 bases of the junction unmatched. Methods used by the authors: Using reference gene primer amplification, nucleated cell counts were estimated. TCRdb's table, derived via immunoSEQ multiplex PCR, lists solely in-frame clones and lacks some. V, J and clone size were drawn from that table, and D and trimming were deduced from the DNA. The repertoire consists of 180,000 or so clones, with roughly three quarters occurring once and the leading ten covering approximately 15%.

The sequencing sample was made of PBMCs or T cells enriched from blood (not recorded which). The TCR comes from a man aged 60 to 75 who had been exposed to COVID-19. The chain employs TRBV19 and TRBJ2-3, with 9 bases aligning to TRBD2. The CDR3 protein is CASSIETSGSQYF. Here the CDR3 DNA reads TGTGCCAGTAGTATAGAAACTAGCGGGTCGCAGTATTTT.